A single sample gave rise to the 5 T cell receptor beta chains below, sequenced in a study of brain T cells in children with intractable seizures (dated by TCRdb to the early 2020s). The protocol used for the library was the immunoSEQ multiplex PCR assay. Imported from immuneACCESS, the table was reduced by TCRdb to in-frame sequences with V and J called. These copies leave out some clones; in studies compared against another copy, an unresolved V gene accounts for under half, and the cause of the remainder is not known. The sample table lists about 40,000 clones, 90% of them with a count of one. The top ten constitute roughly 6.5% of the sample. Per the publication, the time point label means: resected brain tissue, or blood drawn just prior to surgery. The sequenced sample was peripheral blood, obtained at surgery. Source of these receptors: a girl aged 2-10 years with tuberous sclerosis and intractable seizures.

The V call is TRBV7-3, the J call TRBJ1-2; D gene unclear. Germline V gives CDR1 SGHTA, CDR2 FQGTGA. This CDR3 has 13 amino acids. The V and J ends lost 1 base and 6 bases respectively, with 9 bases between them. CDR3 coding DNA: TGTGCCAGCAGCTTAAACGCAGGAGATGGCTACACCTTC. Its translation: CASSLNAGDGYTF.

The chain carries TRBV5-1 and TRBJ2-3; maybe TRBD1 (6 bases). Trimming left V 0 bases short and J 0 bases short, with 14 bases between. The germline CDR1 and CDR2 sequences are SGHRS and YFSETQ. This CDR3 comprises 17 residues. The CDR3 bases are TGCGCCAGCAGCTTGGGCCCCAGGGGATCCAGCACAGATACGCAGTATTTT. Translation gives CASSLGPRGSSTDTQYF.

This chain connects TRBV5-1 to TRBJ2-5; D might be TRBD2 (6 bases). Germline V gene data show CDR1 as SGHRS and CDR2 as YFSETQ. Trimming removed 4 bases from V and 2 bases from J, with 21 bases in between. The CDR3 is 17 amino acids. CDR3 protein: CASSPRGVPRGQETQYF. CDR3 DNA sequence: TGCGCCAGCAGCCCCCGTGGTGTCCCCCGGGGGCAAGAGACCCAGTACTTC.

The chain has TRBV10-2 and TRBJ2-3; 8 bases are shared with TRBD2. This CDR3 spans 15 amino acids. Unmatched junction bases numbered 9, after V lost 9 bases and J lost 1 base. Germline V lookup: CDR1 WSHSY, CDR2 SAAADI. The CDR3 nucleotides read TGCGCCAGTTTCCGGGGGGGCGGAGGCACAGATACGCAGTATTTT. This translates into CASFRGGGGTDTQYF.

The V gene is TRBV4-1, the J gene TRBJ2-7, with D unclear. The germline V gene has CDR1 MGHRA and CDR2 YSYEKL. The germline V and J ends were trimmed by 4 bases and 0 bases, with 10 bases remaining between them. The CDR3 is 14 residues long. CDR3 coding DNA: TGCGCCAGCAGCCGAGAAGACAACTCCTACGAGCAGTACTTC. Translated, it gives CASSREDNSYEQYF.